One TCR beta chain is described in this entry. Its antigen is still unknown. The CDR3 spans 13 residues. The V gene's germline CDR1 is SQVTM and CDR2 ANQGSEA. Carrying UMI labels, the TRB cDNA libraries were prepared through 5' RACE. TCRdb reworked the 5' RACE reads into one entry per CDR3 protein, no DNA. The sample table sets out about 98,000 distinct CDR3 sequences. This entry is derived from a study of CXCR3-negative and CXCR3-positive naive CD8 T cells. General observations from the study: Naive cells that were CXCR3-positive had more hydrophobic TRB CDR3s (compared with CXCR3-negative naive cells).

The chain uses TRBV29-1 and TRBJ1-1. The receptor's source is a human donor in good health. Some clones in this sample may be carry-over from other donors' samples. Sequencing was carried out using naive CXCR3+ CD8+ T cells from blood. The subset here: CD45RO-CCR7+CD27+CD95- naive CD8+ T cells expressing CXCR3 (TNR3+). Here the CDR3 reads CSVVAEANTEAFF.